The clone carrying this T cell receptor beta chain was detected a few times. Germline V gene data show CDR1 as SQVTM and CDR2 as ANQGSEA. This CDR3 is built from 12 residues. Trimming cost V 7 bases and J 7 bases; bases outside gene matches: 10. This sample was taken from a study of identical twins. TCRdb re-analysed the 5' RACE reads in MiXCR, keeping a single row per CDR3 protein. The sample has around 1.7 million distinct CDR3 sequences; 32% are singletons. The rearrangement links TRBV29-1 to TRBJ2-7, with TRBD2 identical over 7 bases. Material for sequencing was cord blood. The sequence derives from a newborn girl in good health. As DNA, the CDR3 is TGCAGCGGCGTGACTAGCTCCAGTGAGCAGTACTTC. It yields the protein CSGVTSSSEQYF.